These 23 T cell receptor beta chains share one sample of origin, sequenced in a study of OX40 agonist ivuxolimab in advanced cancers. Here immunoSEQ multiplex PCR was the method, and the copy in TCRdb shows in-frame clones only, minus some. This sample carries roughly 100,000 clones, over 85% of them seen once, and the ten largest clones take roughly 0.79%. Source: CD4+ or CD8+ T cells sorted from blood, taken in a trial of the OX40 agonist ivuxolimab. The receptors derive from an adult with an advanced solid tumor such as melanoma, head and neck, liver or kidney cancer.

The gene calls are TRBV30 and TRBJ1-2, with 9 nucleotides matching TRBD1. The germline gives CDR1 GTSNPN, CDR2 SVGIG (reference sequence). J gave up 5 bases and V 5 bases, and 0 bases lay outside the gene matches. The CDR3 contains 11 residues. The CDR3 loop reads CAWGQGYGYTF. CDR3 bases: TGTGCCTGGGGACAGGGGTATGGCTACACCTTC.

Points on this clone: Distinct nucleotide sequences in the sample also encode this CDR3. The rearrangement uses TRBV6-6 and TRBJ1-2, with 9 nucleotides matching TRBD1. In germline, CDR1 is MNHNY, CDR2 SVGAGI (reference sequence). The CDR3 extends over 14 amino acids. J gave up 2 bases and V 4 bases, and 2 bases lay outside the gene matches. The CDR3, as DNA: TGTGCCAGCAGTTCAGGGACAGGGAACTATGGCTACACCTTC. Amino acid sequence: CASSSGTGNYGYTF.

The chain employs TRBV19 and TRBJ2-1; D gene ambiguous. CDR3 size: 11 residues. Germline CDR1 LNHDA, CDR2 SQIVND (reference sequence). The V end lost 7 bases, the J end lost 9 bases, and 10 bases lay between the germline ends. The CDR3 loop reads CASTNKGEQFF. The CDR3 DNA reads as TGTGCCAGTACAAATAAGGGTGAGCAGTTCTTC.

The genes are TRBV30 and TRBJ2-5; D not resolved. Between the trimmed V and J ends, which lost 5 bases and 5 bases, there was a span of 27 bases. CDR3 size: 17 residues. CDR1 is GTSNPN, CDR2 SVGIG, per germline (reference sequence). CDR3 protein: CAWPPPPGLRVTETQYF. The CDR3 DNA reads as TGTGCCTGGCCGCCGCCCCCTGGGTTAAGAGTTACGGAGACCCAGTACTTC.

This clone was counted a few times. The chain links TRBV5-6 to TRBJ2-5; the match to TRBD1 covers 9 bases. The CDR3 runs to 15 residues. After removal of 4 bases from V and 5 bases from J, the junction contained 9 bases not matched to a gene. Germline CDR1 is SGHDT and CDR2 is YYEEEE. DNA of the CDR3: TGTGCCAGCAGCAGTACAGGGGGCGCGGGGGAGACCCAGTACTTC. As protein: CASSSTGGAGETQYF.

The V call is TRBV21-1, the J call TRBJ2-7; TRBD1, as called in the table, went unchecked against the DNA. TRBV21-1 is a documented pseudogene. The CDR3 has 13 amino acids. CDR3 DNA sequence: TGTGCCAGCAGCAAAGACAGGGGCTGGGAGCAGTACTTC. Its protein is CASSKDRGWEQYF.

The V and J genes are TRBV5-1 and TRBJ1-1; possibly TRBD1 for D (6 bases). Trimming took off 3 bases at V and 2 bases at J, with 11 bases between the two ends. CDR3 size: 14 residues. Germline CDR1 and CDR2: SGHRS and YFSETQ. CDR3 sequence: CASSSGGGNTEAFF. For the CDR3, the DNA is TGCGCCAGCAGCTCCGGGGGGGGCAACACTGAAGCTTTCTTT.

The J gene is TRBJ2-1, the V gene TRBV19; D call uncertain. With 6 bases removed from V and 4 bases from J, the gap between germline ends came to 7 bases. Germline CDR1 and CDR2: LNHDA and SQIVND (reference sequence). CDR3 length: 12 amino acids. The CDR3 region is CASSPPYNEQFF. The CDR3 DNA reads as TGTGCCAGTAGCCCCCCTTACAATGAGCAGTTCTTC.

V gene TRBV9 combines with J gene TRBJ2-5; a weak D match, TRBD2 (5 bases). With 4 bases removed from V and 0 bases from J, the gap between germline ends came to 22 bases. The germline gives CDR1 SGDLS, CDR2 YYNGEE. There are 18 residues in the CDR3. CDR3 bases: TGTGCCAGCAGCCGAGGTCAGATGGGGAGAGAGTACCAAGAGACCCAGTACTTC. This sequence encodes CASSRGQMGREYQETQYF.

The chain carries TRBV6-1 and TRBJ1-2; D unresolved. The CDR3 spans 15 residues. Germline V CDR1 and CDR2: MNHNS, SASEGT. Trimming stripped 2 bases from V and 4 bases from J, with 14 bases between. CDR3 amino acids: CASSEYWSVGYGYTF. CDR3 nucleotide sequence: TGTGCCAGCAGTGAATATTGGTCGGTTGGCTATGGCTACACCTTC.

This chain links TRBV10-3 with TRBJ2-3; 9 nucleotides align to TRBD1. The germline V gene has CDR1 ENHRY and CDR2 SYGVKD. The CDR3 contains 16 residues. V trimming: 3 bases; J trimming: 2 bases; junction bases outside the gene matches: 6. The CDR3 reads CAISDPGTGHTDTQYF. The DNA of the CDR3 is TGTGCCATCAGTGACCCCGGGACAGGGCACACAGATACGCAGTATTTT.

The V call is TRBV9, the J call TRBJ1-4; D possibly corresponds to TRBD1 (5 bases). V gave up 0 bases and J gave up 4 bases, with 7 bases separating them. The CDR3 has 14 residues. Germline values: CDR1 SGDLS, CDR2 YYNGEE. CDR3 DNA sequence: TGTGCCAGCAGCGTAGAGGGGCTTAATGAAAAACTGTTTTTT. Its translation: CASSVEGLNEKLFF.

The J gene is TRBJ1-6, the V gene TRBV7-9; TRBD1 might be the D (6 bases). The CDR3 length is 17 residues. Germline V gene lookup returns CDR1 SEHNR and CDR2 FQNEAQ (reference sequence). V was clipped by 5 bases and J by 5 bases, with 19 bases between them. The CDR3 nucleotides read TGTGCCAGCAGCCCCGGGCCAAACTGGGGGCATAATTCACCCCTCCACTTT. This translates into CASSPGPNWGHNSPLHF.

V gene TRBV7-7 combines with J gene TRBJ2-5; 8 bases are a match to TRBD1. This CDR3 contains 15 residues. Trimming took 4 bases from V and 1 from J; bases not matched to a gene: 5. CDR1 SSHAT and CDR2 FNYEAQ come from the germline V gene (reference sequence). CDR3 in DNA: TGTGCCAGCAGCTCATACACAGGGGGCCAAGAGACCCAGTACTTC. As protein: CASSSYTGGQETQYF.

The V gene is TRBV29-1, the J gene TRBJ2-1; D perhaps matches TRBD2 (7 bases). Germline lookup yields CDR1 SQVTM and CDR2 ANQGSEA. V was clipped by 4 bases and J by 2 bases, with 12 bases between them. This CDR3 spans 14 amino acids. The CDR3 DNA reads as TGCAGCGTTGCTAGGGGGGGCGCCTACAATGAGCAGTTCTTC. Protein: CSVARGGAYNEQFF.

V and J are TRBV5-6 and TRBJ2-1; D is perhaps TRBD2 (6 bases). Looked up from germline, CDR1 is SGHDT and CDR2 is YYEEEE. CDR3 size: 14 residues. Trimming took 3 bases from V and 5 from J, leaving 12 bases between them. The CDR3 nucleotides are TGTGCCAGCAGCTCTCTAGGAGGGGACAATGAGCAGTTCTTC. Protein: CASSSLGGDNEQFF.

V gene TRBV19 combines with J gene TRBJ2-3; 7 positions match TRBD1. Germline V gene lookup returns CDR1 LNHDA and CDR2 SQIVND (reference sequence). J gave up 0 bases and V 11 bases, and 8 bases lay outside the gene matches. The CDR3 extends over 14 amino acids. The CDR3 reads CASANRGSTDTQYF. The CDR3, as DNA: TGTGCCTCAGCCAACAGGGGCAGCACAGATACGCAGTATTTT.

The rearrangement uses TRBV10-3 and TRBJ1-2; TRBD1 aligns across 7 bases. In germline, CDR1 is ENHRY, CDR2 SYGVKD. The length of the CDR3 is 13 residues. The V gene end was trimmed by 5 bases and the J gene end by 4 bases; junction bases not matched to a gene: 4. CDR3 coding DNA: TGTGCCATCAGTAGCCGGGACAGCTATGGCTACACCTTC. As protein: CAISSRDSYGYTF.

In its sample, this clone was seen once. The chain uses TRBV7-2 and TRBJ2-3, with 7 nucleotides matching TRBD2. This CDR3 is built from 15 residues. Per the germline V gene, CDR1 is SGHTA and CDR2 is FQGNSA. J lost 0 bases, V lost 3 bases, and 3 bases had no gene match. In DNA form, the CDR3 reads TGTGCCAGCAGCTTTATGCGGGGGAGCACAGATACGCAGTATTTT. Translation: CASSFMRGSTDTQYF. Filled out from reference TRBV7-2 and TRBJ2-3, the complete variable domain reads GAGVSQSPSNKVTEKGKDVELRCDPISGHTALYWYRQSLGQGLEFLIYFQGNSAPDKSGLPSDRFSAERTGGSVSTLTIQRTQQEDSAVYLCASSFMRGSTDTQYFGPGTRLTVL.

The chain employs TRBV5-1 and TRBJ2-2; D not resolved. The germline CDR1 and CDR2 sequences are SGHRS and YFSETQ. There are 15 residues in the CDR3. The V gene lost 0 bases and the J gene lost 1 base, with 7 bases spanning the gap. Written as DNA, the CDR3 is TGCGCCAGCAGCTTGGCTGAGCAGAACACCGGGGAGCTGTTTTTT. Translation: CASSLAEQNTGELFF.

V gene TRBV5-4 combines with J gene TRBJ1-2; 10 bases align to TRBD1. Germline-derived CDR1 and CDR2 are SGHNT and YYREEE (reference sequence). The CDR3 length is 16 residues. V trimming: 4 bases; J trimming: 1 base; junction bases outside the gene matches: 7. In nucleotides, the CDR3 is TGTGCCAGCAGCACTAGACAGGGGGCCGTTAACTATGGCTACACCTTC. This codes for CASSTRQGAVNYGYTF.

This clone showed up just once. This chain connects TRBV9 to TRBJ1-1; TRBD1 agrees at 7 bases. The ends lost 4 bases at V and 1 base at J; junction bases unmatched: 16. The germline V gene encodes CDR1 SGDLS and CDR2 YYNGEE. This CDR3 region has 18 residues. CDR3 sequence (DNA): TGTGCCAGCAGCCCGCGGGAGGGGTCGACAGGGAGGAACACTGAAGCTTTCTTT. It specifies CASSPREGSTGRNTEAFF. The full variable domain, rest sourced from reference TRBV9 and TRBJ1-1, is DSGVTQTPKHLITATGQRVTLRCSPRSGDLSVYWYQQSLDQGLQFLIQYYNGEERAKGNILERFSAQQFPDLHSELNLSSLELGDSALYFCASSPREGSTGRNTEAFFGQGTRLTVV.

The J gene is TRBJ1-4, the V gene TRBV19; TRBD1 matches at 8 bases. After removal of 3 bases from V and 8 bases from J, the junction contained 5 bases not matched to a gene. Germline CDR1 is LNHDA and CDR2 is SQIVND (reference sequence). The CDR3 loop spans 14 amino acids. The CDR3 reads CASSMGTGKEKLFF. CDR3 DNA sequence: TGTGCCAGTAGTATGGGGACAGGAAAGGAAAAACTGTTTTTT.